The next 7 T cell receptor beta chains were all read from a single sample in a study of beta chain features in type 1 diabetes. These receptors have no known antigen. Notes on the study in general: TCRB CDR3 length was moderately but significantly reduced in all four CD4+ subsets of Type 1 diabetes patients.

Sequenced material consisted of expressed TCRB transcripts (all of the isolated RNA was reverse transcribed). The assay was immunoSEQ multiplex PCR, and TCRdb's table has in-frame clones only and misses some. The sample includes 230,000 or so clones, 15% to 20% of them seen just once. The sequenced material came from naive CD4+ T cells from blood. All receptors derive from a man aged 30-40 years with type 1 diabetes.

This chain connects TRBV15 to TRBJ2-3; 8 bases line up with TRBD2. Per germline, CDR1 LNHNV and CDR2 YYDKDF (reference sequence). The CDR3 sequence is 18 residues long. V lost 0 bases and J lost 5; bases outside the gene matches: 13. CDR3 sequence: CATSRDRGRTSGRDTQYF. The DNA of the CDR3 is TGTGCCACCAGCAGAGATCGTGGAAGAACTAGCGGAAGAGATACGCAGTATTTT.

This clone showed up just a few times. The gene calls are TRBV9 and TRBJ2-3; the match to TRBD2 covers 7 bases. The V segment lost 0 bases and the J segment 6 bases; nucleotides outside the gene matches: 10. The CDR3 extends over 16 amino acids. The germline V gene has CDR1 SGDLS and CDR2 YYNGEE. The CDR3 DNA reads TGTGCCAGCAGCGTAGCGCGCGGTGGGAGGGCGGATACGCAGTATTTT. Translated, it gives CASSVARGGRADTQYF.

This clone was detected only a few times. V is TRBV11-2 and J is TRBJ2-3, with a possible D match to TRBD2 (6 bases). This CDR3 is 16 amino acids long. The ends were cut back, 1 base at V and 4 bases at J, with 15 bases in the middle. Germline V gene data show CDR1 as SGHAT and CDR2 as FQNNGV. CDR3 in amino acids: CASSLVRGMVPDTQYF. The CDR3 bases are TGTGCCAGCAGCTTAGTGCGCGGGATGGTCCCAGATACGCAGTATTTT.

The chain carries TRBV28 and TRBJ1-1, with D hard to call. Per germline, CDR1 MDHEN and CDR2 SYDVKM. The CDR3 length is 11 residues. V shed 6 bases and J shed 7 bases, with 9 bases lying between them. The CDR3 nucleotides read TGTGCCAGCAGCCTGGTTGGTGAAGCTTTCTTT. Translation gives CASSLVGEAFF.

The chain recombines TRBV5-1 with TRBJ2-3, with 8 bases fitting TRBD2. CDR1 and CDR2 (germline): SGHRS, YFSETQ. The J segment lost 0 bases and the V segment lost 6 bases, leaving 3 bases of the junction unmatched. The CDR3 is made up of 14 amino acids. Written as DNA, the CDR3 is TGCGCCAGCAAGTCTAGCGGGAGCACAGATACGCAGTATTTT. Translation gives CASKSSGSTDTQYF. Together with reference TRBV5-1 and TRBJ2-3, the CDR3 gives the full variable domain: KAGVTQTPRYLIKTRGQQVTLSCSPISGHRSVSWYQQTPGQGLQFLFEYFSETQRNKGNFPGRFSGRQFSNSRSEMNVSTLELGDSALYLCASKSSGSTDTQYFGPGTRLTVL.

The V call is TRBV6-1, the J call TRBJ2-3; 9 bases agree with TRBD2. CDR3 length equals 16 residues. J was trimmed by 4 bases and V by 1 base; bases with no gene match: 6. In germline, CDR1 is MNHNS, CDR2 SASEGT. The CDR3 spells CASSEGGGREPDTQYF. The CDR3 DNA follows: TGTGCCAGCAGTGAAGGTGGCGGGAGGGAGCCAGATACGCAGTATTTT.

This clone came up a few times. This chain joins TRBV6-5 and TRBJ1-5, with D unclear. The germline V gene has CDR1 MNHEY and CDR2 SVGAGI. The ends were cut back, 5 bases at V and 8 bases at J, with 16 bases in the middle. This CDR3 has 14 amino acids. This CDR3 is CASSQRGITEPQHF. DNA of the CDR3: TGTGCCAGCAGTCAGCGAGGGATAACGGAGCCCCAGCATTTT.